This TCR beta chain was captured in a study of blood T cell repertoires in COVID-19. About the research overall: From the United States, Italy and Spain came samples of acute and convalescent COVID-19. Sources were T cells, B-cell-depleted T cells, or PBMCs; the material itself was cDNA or gDNA.

The study recruited people aged 18 to 89 years across about two dozen US areas. This clone has just a few counts. Authors' processing steps: Estimated nucleated cell counts came from reference gene primer amplification. Using immunoSEQ multiplex PCR, the repertoire was profiled, and TCRdb retains in-frame clones only, with some absent. For V, J and clone size, that table is used; D and trimming come from the DNA. Among about 330,000 clones listed, approximately 88% were seen once. This receptor was identified in a man aged 25-45 years who had recovered from COVID-19. The sequenced sample consisted of PBMCs or T cells enriched from blood (not recorded which).

CDR3: CASSSLTGGSPAYEQYF. The CDR3 DNA is TGTGCCAGCAGTTCCCTGACAGGGGGCTCCCCCGCCTACGAGCAGTACTTC. The chain combines TRBV28 with TRBJ2-7; 10 bases align to TRBD1. The J segment lost 2 bases and the V segment lost 4 bases, leaving 11 bases of the junction unmatched. This CDR3 contains 17 residues. Germline V gives CDR1 MDHEN, CDR2 SYDVKM.